A selection of T cell receptor beta chains follows, all from one sample in a study of blood T cell repertoires in COVID-19. Produced via immunoSEQ multiplex PCR; TCRdb's table is partial and in-frame only. The sample lists some 250,000 clones, approximately 90% occurring once. Specimen: PBMCs or T cells enriched from blood (not recorded which). The source of these receptors is a man between 40 and 49 years old who had recovered from COVID-19. Each CDR3 is given with its conserved first and last residue. A D gene is named only where the DNA matches it firmly. For some rows the clone size is stated as once, few or many, or as a class when expanded; others skip it.

V: TRBV11-2; size: -; D: -; J: TRBJ1-1; DNA: TGTGCCAGCAGCTTAGACAGGGTGTTGAACACTGAAGCTTTCTTT; CDR3: CASSLDRVLNTEAFF
V: TRBV7-2; size: -; D: TRBD2; J: TRBJ2-2; DNA: TGTGCCAGCAGCTTAGCGGGAGGGGCTATAACAAACACCGGGGAGCTGTTTTTT; CDR3: CASSLAGGAITNTGELFF
V: TRBV5-1; size: -; D: -; J: TRBJ2-1; DNA: TGCGCCAGCAGCACCGGACAGAGTCGTGAGTTCTTC; CDR3: CASSTGQSREFF
V: TRBV5-6; size: -; D: -; J: TRBJ2-7; DNA: TGTGCCAGCAGCTCGGAGGACCGCCCTCGGAACGAGCAGTACTTC; CDR3: CASSSEDRPRNEQYF
V: TRBV4-1; size: -; D: -; J: TRBJ1-2; DNA: TGCGCCAGCAGCACACCGGGACAAGAAAACTATGGCTACACCTTC; CDR3: CASSTPGQENYGYTF
V: TRBV9; size: once; D: TRBD1; J: TRBJ1-4; DNA: TGTGCCAGCAGCGTAGATGGGACAGGGTATGAAAAACTGTTTTTT; CDR3: CASSVDGTGYEKLFF
V: TRBV6-5; size: -; D: -; J: TRBJ1-6; DNA: TGTGCCAGCTCTAAGTACAGGGATAATTCACCCCTCCACTTT; CDR3: CASSKYRDNSPLHF
V: TRBV7-2; size: -; D: TRBD2; J: TRBJ2-7; DNA: TGTGCCAGCAGCCCCACCCGGGGAGGGTACTACGAGCAGTACTTC; CDR3: CASSPTRGGYYEQYF
V: TRBV5-4; size: -; D: -; J: TRBJ2-7; DNA: TGTGCCAGCAGAACCCAATCAGACGAGCAGTACTTC; CDR3: CASRTQSDEQYF
V: TRBV5-1; size: -; D: TRBD1; J: TRBJ1-1; DNA: TGCGCCAGCAGCTTTGGGACAGGGCCCACTGAAGCTTTCTTT; CDR3: CASSFGTGPTEAFF
V: TRBV7-8; size: -; D: TRBD1; J: TRBJ1-2; DNA: TGTGCCAGCAGCTTAGGTAGCAGGACAGGGGGATCGGACTATGGCTACACCTTC; CDR3: CASSLGSRTGGSDYGYTF
V: TRBV9; size: -; D: -; J: TRBJ2-3; DNA: TGTGCCAGCAGCGACGAGATCCTTGTTCATACGCAGTATTTT; CDR3: CASSDEILVHTQYF
V: TRBV6-5; size: -; D: -; J: TRBJ2-6; DNA: TGTGCCAGCCGTAGAGTCTCTGGGGCCAACGTCCTGACTTTC; CDR3: CASRRVSGANVLTF
V: TRBV7-9; size: -; D: -; J: TRBJ2-7; DNA: TGTGCCAGCAGCCACCGGACTCCCTACGAGCAGTACTTC; CDR3: CASSHRTPYEQYF
V: TRBV4-2; size: -; D: TRBD1; J: TRBJ1-4; DNA: TGTGCCAGCAGCCAAGATTTTGGGACAGGGGGTGAAAAACTGTTTTTT; CDR3: CASSQDFGTGGEKLFF
V: TRBV6-6; size: -; D: -; J: TRBJ1-5; DNA: TGTGCCAGCAGTTACGGGAACAGGGTGGATCAGCCCCAGCATTTT; CDR3: CASSYGNRVDQPQHF
V: TRBV20-1; size: -; D: -; J: TRBJ1-3; DNA: TGCAGTGCTAGTCCAGGAAGAAACACCATATATTTT; CDR3: CSASPGRNTIYF
V: TRBV5-4; size: -; D: -; J: TRBJ2-7; DNA: TGTGCCAGCAGCTTATACACCTACGAGCAGTACTTC; CDR3: CASSLYTYEQYF
V: TRBV19; size: once; D: TRBD1; J: TRBJ1-2; DNA: TGTGCCAGTAGTATGAGGCGGACAGGGTTTTACTATGGCTACACCTTC; CDR3: CASSMRRTGFYYGYTF
V: TRBV19; size: -; D: -; J: TRBJ2-7; DNA: TGTGCCAGTTCTCCGACCTCTAGCGCCTATAACGAGCAGTACTTC; CDR3: CASSPTSSAYNEQYF
V: TRBV28; size: -; D: TRBD2; J: TRBJ2-1; DNA: TGTGCCAGCAGTCTTTTTGTACTGGGGACTACGGCGAATGAGCAGTTCTTC; CDR3: CASSLFVLGTTANEQFF
V: TRBV6-5; size: -; D: -; J: TRBJ1-5; DNA: TGTGCCAATCGAGGGAGGTGGGATCAGCCCCAGCATTTT; CDR3: CANRGRWDQPQHF
V: TRBV29-1; size: -; D: -; J: TRBJ1-2; DNA: TGCAGCGTTGTCACACCCCCGGGACAACCGCCCTATGGCTACACCTTC; CDR3: CSVVTPPGQPPYGYTF
V: TRBV6-6; size: -; D: -; J: TRBJ2-7; DNA: TGTGCCAGCAGTTACTTGCGGGGCAACTACGAGCAGTACTTC; CDR3: CASSYLRGNYEQYF
V: TRBV14; size: -; D: TRBD2; J: TRBJ2-5; DNA: TGTGCCAGCAGCCTACCTGGGGGGGTAGAAGAGACCCAGTACTTC; CDR3: CASSLPGGVEETQYF
V: TRBV19; size: -; D: -; J: TRBJ1-2; DNA: TGTGCCAGTAGTATTCCATGGGAGACCCTAAACTATGGCTACACCTTC; CDR3: CASSIPWETLNYGYTF
V: TRBV18; size: -; D: TRBD1; J: TRBJ1-5; DNA: TGTGCCAGCTCCATAGGACAGGGGTATAGCAATCAGCCCCAGCATTTT; CDR3: CASSIGQGYSNQPQHF
V: TRBV5-1; size: -; D: -; J: TRBJ2-7; DNA: TGCGCCAGCAGCTTGGTCGACAGGACCTGGTCTTACGAGCAGTACTTC; CDR3: CASSLVDRTWSYEQYF
V: TRBV9; size: -; D: TRBD2; J: TRBJ2-4; DNA: TGTGCCAGCAGCCTGCCTCGGACTAGCGGGGTGGAAAACATTCAGTACTTC; CDR3: CASSLPRTSGVENIQYF
V: TRBV28; size: -; D: -; J: TRBJ1-2; DNA: TGTGCCAGCAGTGCATCCACTACAGGGCAGACTAACTATGGCTACACCTTC; CDR3: CASSASTTGQTNYGYTF
V: TRBV30; size: -; D: -; J: TRBJ2-1; DNA: TGTGCCTGGAGATTTAGCGGAGTGAACAATGAGCAGTTCTTC; CDR3: CAWRFSGVNNEQFF
V: TRBV9; size: once; D: TRBD1; J: TRBJ1-1; DNA: TGTGCCAGCAGCCAAGCTAGGACAGGGGACGCCACTGAAGCTTTCTTT; CDR3: CASSQARTGDATEAFF
V: TRBV10-3; size: -; D: -; J: TRBJ2-7; DNA: TGTGCCATCAGTGAGTCGTCTCTAGGAACCTACGAGCAGTACTTC; CDR3: CAISESSLGTYEQYF
V: TRBV3-1/TRBV3-2; size: -; D: -; J: TRBJ2-2; DNA: TGTGCCAGCAGCCAAGGCCCCCTCAGGAAGACGAACACCGGGGAGCTGTTTTTT; CDR3: CASSQGPLRKTNTGELFF
V: TRBV7-9; size: -; D: -; J: TRBJ1-1; DNA: TGTGCCAGCAGCTTAGGCACGACATTGAGACAGTTCACTGAAGCTTTCTTT; CDR3: CASSLGTTLRQFTEAFF
V: TRBV18; size: -; D: TRBD2; J: TRBJ2-1; DNA: TGTGCCAGCTCACCTGCTAGCGGGGATTACAATGAGCAGTTCTTC; CDR3: CASSPASGDYNEQFF
V: TRBV4-3; size: -; D: -; J: TRBJ1-4; DNA: TGCGCCAGCAGCCAAGTCGGCGGACAGAATGAAAAACTGTTTTTT; CDR3: CASSQVGGQNEKLFF
V: TRBV2; size: -; D: TRBD2; J: TRBJ2-3; DNA: TGTGCCAGCAGTGAAACAACTAGCGGGGTGGGCACTAGCACAGATACGCAGTATTTT; CDR3: CASSETTSGVGTSTDTQYF
V: TRBV15; size: -; D: TRBD1; J: TRBJ1-4; DNA: TGTGCCACCAGCTGGGAGCGACAGGGGAATGAAAAACTGTTTTTT; CDR3: CATSWERQGNEKLFF
V: TRBV28; size: -; D: -; J: TRBJ1-6; DNA: TGTGCCAGCAGTTTCCTTTCAGTCTATAATTCACCCCTCCACTTT; CDR3: CASSFLSVYNSPLHF
V: TRBV30; size: -; D: -; J: TRBJ1-5; DNA: TGTGCCTGGAGTGGCAGGGGATTAGATCAGCCCCAGCATTTT; CDR3: CAWSGRGLDQPQHF
V: TRBV6-5; size: -; D: TRBD1; J: TRBJ1-5; DNA: TGTGCCAGCAACCAAGGACAGGGGGACAATCAGCCCCAGCATTTT; CDR3: CASNQGQGDNQPQHF
V: TRBV7-9; size: -; D: TRBD1; J: TRBJ1-2; DNA: TGTGCCAGCAGCTTAAGAGGGGGCCCAAACACAGGCTACACCTTC; CDR3: CASSLRGGPNTGYTF
V: TRBV4-2; size: -; D: -; J: TRBJ1-6; DNA: TGTGCCAGCAGCCAAGTGCAGGGTTCATCTTCACCCCTCCACTTT; CDR3: CASSQVQGSSSPLHF
V: TRBV6-2/TRBV6-3; size: -; D: TRBD2; J: TRBJ2-7; DNA: TGTGCCAGCAGTTACTCGATGCCGGCTAGCGGGGCTGGGCTAGATTACTTC; CDR3: CASSYSMPASGAGLDYF
V: TRBV6-5; size: -; D: -; J: TRBJ1-3; DNA: TGTGCCAGCAGTTACGGCACAGGGCCAGGAAACACCATATATTTT; CDR3: CASSYGTGPGNTIYF
V: TRBV5-1; size: -; D: -; J: TRBJ2-1; DNA: TGCGCCAGCAGGTACACCGGGGGAGAGGCCTACAATGAGCAGTTCTTC; CDR3: CASRYTGGEAYNEQFF
V: TRBV5-1; size: -; D: TRBD2; J: TRBJ2-3; DNA: TGCGCCAGCAACCTGAGGACTAGCGGGAGCACAGATACGCAGTATTTT; CDR3: CASNLRTSGSTDTQYF
V: TRBV2; size: -; D: -; J: TRBJ1-6; DNA: TGTGCCAGCAGTGCCTGGAGGGAAAATAATTCACCCCTCCACTTT; CDR3: CASSAWRENNSPLHF
V: TRBV6-5; size: -; D: TRBD1; J: TRBJ1-4; DNA: TGTGCCAGCAGTTACGAAACAGGGGGCATTGAAAAACTGTTTTTT; CDR3: CASSYETGGIEKLFF
V: TRBV2; size: -; D: -; J: TRBJ2-2; DNA: TGTGCCAGCACCATAGCCGGGTCTCCCACCGGGGAGCTGTTTTTT; CDR3: CASTIAGSPTGELFF